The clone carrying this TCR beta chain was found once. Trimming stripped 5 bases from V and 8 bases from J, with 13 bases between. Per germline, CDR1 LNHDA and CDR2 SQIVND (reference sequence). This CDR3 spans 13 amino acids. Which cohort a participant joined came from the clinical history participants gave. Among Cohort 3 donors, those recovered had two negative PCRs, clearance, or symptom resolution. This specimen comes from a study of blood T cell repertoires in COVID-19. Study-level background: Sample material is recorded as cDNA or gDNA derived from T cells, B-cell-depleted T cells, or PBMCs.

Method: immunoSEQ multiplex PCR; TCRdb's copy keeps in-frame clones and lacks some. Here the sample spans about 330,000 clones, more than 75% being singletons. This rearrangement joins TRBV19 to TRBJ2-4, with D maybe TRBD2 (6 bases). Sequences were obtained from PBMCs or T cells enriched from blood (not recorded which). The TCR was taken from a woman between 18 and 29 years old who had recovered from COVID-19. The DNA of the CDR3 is TGTGCCAGTAGTCCACCCTCGGGGGACATTCAGTACTTC. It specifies CASSPPSGDIQYF.